The 24 T cell receptor beta chains listed next were all sequenced from one sample in a study of blood T cell repertoires in COVID-19. Profiled with immunoSEQ multiplex PCR; TCRdb holds only in-frame clones, not every one. The sample includes some 130,000 clones, around 89% of them seen just once. The sample comprised peripheral blood. The receptors were gathered from a man in his 60s with active or convalescent COVID-19.

The J gene is TRBJ1-1, the V gene TRBV30; 7 bases agree with TRBD1. CDR3 length: 12 residues. Germline V gene lookup returns CDR1 GTSNPN and CDR2 SVGIG (reference sequence). The V gene end was trimmed by 2 bases and the J gene end by 5 bases; junction bases not matched to a gene: 2. The CDR3 bases are TGTGCCTGGAGTACAGGGGAAACTGAAGCTTTCTTT. Translating it yields CAWSTGETEAFF.

This chain links TRBV21-1 with TRBJ1-2; whether TRBD1, the table's D call, matches the DNA was not checked. TRBV21-1 is marked as a pseudogene. The CDR3 length is 16 residues. Written as DNA, the CDR3 is TGTGCCAGCAGCAAAAAATGGATGGGACAGAACTATGGCTACACCTTC. This gives the protein CASSKKWMGQNYGYTF.

V is TRBV18 and J is TRBJ1-2, with TRBD1 identical over 7 bases. The V gene's germline CDR1 is KGHSH and CDR2 LQKENI. Trimming removed 3 bases from V and 1 base from J; junction bases left unmatched: 5. The CDR3 contains 15 residues. This chain's CDR3 is CASSPPRGNNYGYTF. As DNA, the CDR3 is TGTGCCAGCTCACCCCCCAGGGGGAATAACTATGGCTACACCTTC.

This chain uses TRBV18 with TRBJ2-7, with a weak D call TRBD1 (7 bases). V lost 1 base and J lost 7, with 17 bases in between. CDR1 is KGHSH, CDR2 LQKENI, per germline. The CDR3 extends over 15 amino acids. The CDR3 nucleotides are TGTGCCAGCTCACCACGACAGGGCGGGACGGGGGAGCAGTACTTC. Residues: CASSPRQGGTGEQYF.

This rearrangement joins TRBV11-2 to TRBJ1-1; a possible D gene is TRBD1 (5 bases). Trimming removed 0 bases at V and 6 bases at J, with 11 bases between. CDR1 SGHAT and CDR2 FQNNGV come from the germline V gene. This CDR3 spans 14 amino acids. Here the CDR3 reads CASSLELAGAEAFF. In DNA, the CDR3 is TGTGCCAGCAGCTTAGAACTTGCGGGGGCTGAAGCTTTCTTT.

Written as DNA, the CDR3 is TGTGCCAGCAGTACCAGGGGTAGGGGTAACACTGAAGCTTTCTTT. Translating gives CASSTRGRGNTEAFF. The J gene is TRBJ1-1, the V gene TRBV6-2 or TRBV6-3; D may be TRBD1 (6 bases). Germline V gives CDR1 MNHEY, CDR2 SVGEGT. V lost 5 bases to trimming and J lost 2 bases, with 15 bases between them. This CDR3 region has 15 residues.

The V and J genes are TRBV27 and TRBJ2-7; D may be TRBD2 (5 bases). This CDR3 is built from 12 residues. The germline V and J ends were trimmed by 5 bases and 4 bases, with 9 bases remaining between them. Looked up from germline, CDR1 is MNHEY and CDR2 is SMNVEV (reference sequence). The CDR3 DNA reads TGTGCCAGCAGTGAGGGTGGGTACGAGCAGTACTTC. This translates into CASSEGGYEQYF.

This clone was counted many times. This chain uses TRBV12-3 or TRBV12-4 with TRBJ2-7; D possibly corresponds to TRBD1 (6 bases). The CDR3 is made up of 13 amino acids. Trimming shortened V by 5 bases and J by 2 bases, and 10 bases separated the two germline ends. The CDR3 sequence: CASSPRQAYEQYF. The CDR3 region has the DNA TGTGCCAGCAGTCCACGACAGGCCTACGAGCAGTACTTC.

CDR3 residues: CASSPRGQGSGYTF. The CDR3 nucleotides read TGTGCCAGTAGTCCCCGAGGACAGGGAAGCGGCTACACCTTC. The V and J genes are TRBV19 and TRBJ1-2; 8 bases map to TRBD1. Germline loops: CDR1 LNHDA, CDR2 SQIVND (reference sequence). This CDR3 comprises 14 residues. The ends lost 5 bases at V and 8 bases at J; junction bases unmatched: 10.

This clone was counted only a few times. This chain uses TRBV18 with TRBJ1-4; D uncertain. The CDR3 consists of 15 residues. V shed 2 bases and J shed 3 bases, with 10 bases lying between them. Germline V lookup: CDR1 KGHSH, CDR2 LQKENI. CDR3 nucleotides: TGTGCCAGCTCACCATTGGTGCAGGCTAATGAAAAACTGTTTTTT. This codes for CASSPLVQANEKLFF.

The rearrangement uses TRBV28 and TRBJ1-1; 8 bases fit TRBD1. Germline CDR1 MDHEN, CDR2 SYDVKM. The CDR3 is 14 residues long. Trimming removed 6 bases from V and 4 bases from J; junction bases left unmatched: 7. The CDR3 reads CASRPPTGVTEAFF. CDR3 DNA sequence: TGTGCCAGCAGACCCCCGACAGGGGTCACTGAAGCTTTCTTT.

V gene TRBV15 combines with J gene TRBJ2-1; D is possibly TRBD1 (6 bases). The length of the CDR3 is 15 residues. Trimming stripped 1 base from V and 12 bases from J, with 19 bases between. The germline V gene encodes CDR1 LNHNV and CDR2 YYDKDF (reference sequence). This chain's CDR3 is CATSRGQEPESRQFF. The CDR3 DNA reads as TGTGCCACCAGCAGAGGACAGGAACCCGAAAGTCGGCAGTTCTTC.

The chain couples TRBV27 to TRBJ2-7; D gene ambiguous. This CDR3 contains 13 residues. V was cut by 3 bases and J by 4 bases, with 10 bases left in between. Per the germline V gene, CDR1 is MNHEY and CDR2 is SMNVEV (reference sequence). The CDR3 DNA sequence: TGTGCCAGCAGTTTCCGACTCGGGTACGAGCAGTACTTC. It specifies CASSFRLGYEQYF.

The CDR3 reads CASKRTGGAAGGYTF. CDR3 DNA: TGTGCCAGCAAACGCACAGGGGGCGCGGCTGGAGGCTACACCTTC. V usage is TRBV27 and J usage is TRBJ1-2, with 9 bases that match TRBD1. This CDR3 spans 15 amino acids. V shed 7 bases, J shed 8 bases, and the junction held 14 bases outside the gene matches. In germline, CDR1 is MNHEY, CDR2 SMNVEV (reference sequence).

This clone was counted between two and nine times. CDR3 bases: TGTGCCAGCAGTGGGACTAGCGGGAGAGCGTCCTACAATGAGCAGTTCTTC. This sequence encodes CASSGTSGRASYNEQFF. The gene calls are TRBV6-2 or TRBV6-3 and TRBJ2-1; 14 bases are a match to TRBD2. CDR1 is MNHEY, CDR2 SVGEGT, per germline. V dropped 5 bases and J dropped 1; count of bases not matched to a gene: 4. This CDR3 spans 17 amino acids.

CDR3 sequence: CASTSGSASYGYTF. CDR3 sequence (DNA): TGTGCCAGCACCTCGGGGTCAGCTAGTTATGGCTACACCTTC. V is TRBV28 and J is TRBJ1-2; D remains unclear. The CDR3 runs to 14 residues. CDR1 and CDR2 from the germline V gene are MDHEN and SYDVKM. The V end lost 7 bases, the J end lost 5 bases, and 17 bases lay between the germline ends.

This sequence joins TRBV5-4 and TRBJ2-2; 11 positions match TRBD2. Trimming cost V 5 bases and J 1 base; bases outside gene matches: 4. Germline V gene lookup returns CDR1 SGHNT and CDR2 YYREEE (reference sequence). CDR3 length equals 16 residues. The CDR3, as DNA: TGTGCCAGCAGTAAAGGACTAGCGGGGAACACCGGGGAGCTGTTTTTT. It codes for CASSKGLAGNTGELFF.

The gene calls are TRBV28 and TRBJ1-2, with TRBD1 matching over 9 bases. This CDR3 has 13 residues. V shed 6 bases and J 7 bases; nucleotides not matched to a gene: 6. Germline V gene lookup returns CDR1 MDHEN and CDR2 SYDVKM. CDR3 in DNA: TGTGCCAGCAGAGGACAGGGGTCGACTGGCTACACCTTC. It codes for CASRGQGSTGYTF.

V and J are TRBV6-2 or TRBV6-3 and TRBJ2-7; no clear D. Germline values: CDR1 MNHEY, CDR2 SVGEGT. Between the trimmed V and J ends, which lost 5 bases and 2 bases, there was a span of 4 bases. The CDR3 runs 11 residues. CDR3 sequence (DNA): TGTGCCAGCAGTCACACCTACGAGCAGTACTTC. Protein product: CASSHTYEQYF.

The chain employs TRBV30 and TRBJ1-3; 7 bases are a match to TRBD1. J gave up 1 base and V 4 bases, and 7 bases lay outside the gene matches. Germline CDR1 and CDR2: GTSNPN and SVGIG (reference sequence). There are 15 residues in the CDR3. CDR3 sequence (DNA): TGTGCCTGGAAACAGGGGAGAGGATCTGGAAACACCATATATTTT. Its translation is CAWKQGRGSGNTIYF. Full variable domain (outside the CDR3, taken from reference TRBV30 and TRBJ1-3): SQTIHQWPATLVQPVGSPLSLECTVEGTSNPNLYWYRQAAGRGLQLLFYSVGIGQISSEVPQNLSASRPQDRQFILSSKKLLLSDSGFYLCAWKQGRGSGNTIYFGEGSWLTVV.

V and J are TRBV2 and TRBJ2-5; 9 bases map to TRBD1. V dropped 6 bases and J dropped 8; count of bases not matched to a gene: 10. The germline V gene has CDR1 SNHLY and CDR2 FYNNEI. This CDR3 is 14 amino acids long. DNA of the CDR3: TGTGCCAGCAGCGCGGACAGGGGCTCTGATACCCAGTACTTC. Encoded protein: CASSADRGSDTQYF. The entire variable domain, with the rest obtained from reference TRBV2 and TRBJ2-5, is as follows: EPEVTQTPSHQVTQMGQEVILRCVPISNHLYFYWYRQILGQKVEFLVSFYNNEISEKSEIFDDQFSVERPDGSNFTLKIRSTKLEDSAMYFCASSADRGSDTQYFGPGTRLLVL.

The chain employs TRBV6-5 and TRBJ1-4; TRBD1 might be the D (6 bases). Germline CDR1 and CDR2: MNHEY and SVGAGI. Between the trimmed V and J ends, which lost 6 bases and 0 bases, there was a span of 11 bases. The CDR3 extends over 15 amino acids. CDR3 in amino acids: CASRQTGTTNEKLFF. DNA for the CDR3: TGTGCCAGCAGACAAACAGGGACAACTAATGAAAAACTGTTTTTT.

The rearrangement links TRBV6-2 or TRBV6-3 to TRBJ2-6; D is undetermined. This CDR3 has 17 residues. Trimming took off 3 bases at V and 0 bases at J, with 12 bases between the two ends. CDR1 MNHEY and CDR2 SVGEGT come from the germline V gene. The DNA of the CDR3 is TGTGCCAGCAGTTATGGAGCCAGTTTCTCTGGGGCCAACGTCCTGACTTTC. The encoded protein is CASSYGASFSGANVLTF.

The chain has TRBV28 and TRBJ2-7; perhaps TRBD2 as D (5 bases). Germline-derived CDR1 and CDR2 are MDHEN and SYDVKM. V was shortened by 2 bases and J by 6 bases, with 8 bases between the two germline ends. This CDR3 has 12 amino acids. The DNA of the CDR3 is TGTGCCAGCAGTTTAGAGGGATTCGAGCAGTACTTC. Its protein is CASSLEGFEQYF.